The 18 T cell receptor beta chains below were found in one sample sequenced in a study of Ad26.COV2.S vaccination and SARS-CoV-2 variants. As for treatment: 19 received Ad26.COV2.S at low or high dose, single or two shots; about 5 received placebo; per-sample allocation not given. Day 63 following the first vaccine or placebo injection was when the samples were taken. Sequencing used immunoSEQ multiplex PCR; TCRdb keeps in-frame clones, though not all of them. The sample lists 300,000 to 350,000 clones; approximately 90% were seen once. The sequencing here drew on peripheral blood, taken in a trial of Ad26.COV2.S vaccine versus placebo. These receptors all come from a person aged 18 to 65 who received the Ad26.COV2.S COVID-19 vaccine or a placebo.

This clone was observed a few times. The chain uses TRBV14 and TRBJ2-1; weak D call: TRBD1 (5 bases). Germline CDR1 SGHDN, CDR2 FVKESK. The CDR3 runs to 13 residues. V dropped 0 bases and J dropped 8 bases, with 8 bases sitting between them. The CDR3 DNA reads TGTGCCAGCAGCCAAGAAGACAGTCATGAGCAGTTCTTC. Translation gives CASSQEDSHEQFF.

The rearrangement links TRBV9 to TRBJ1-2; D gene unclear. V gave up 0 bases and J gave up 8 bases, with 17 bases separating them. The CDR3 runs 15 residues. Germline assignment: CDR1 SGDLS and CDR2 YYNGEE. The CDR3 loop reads CASSVEAGPLGGYTF. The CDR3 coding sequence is TGTGCCAGCAGCGTAGAGGCGGGCCCCCTGGGGGGCTACACCTTC.

CDR3 nucleotides: TGCAGCGTTGGGGGGGCAGAAAAACTGTTTTTT. It encodes CSVGGAEKLFF. The chain uses TRBV29-1 and TRBJ1-4; weak D call: TRBD1 (6 bases). Germline V gives CDR1 SQVTM, CDR2 ANQGSEA. Deletions cut 4 bases from V and 8 bases from J, with 8 bases between. The CDR3 contains 11 residues.

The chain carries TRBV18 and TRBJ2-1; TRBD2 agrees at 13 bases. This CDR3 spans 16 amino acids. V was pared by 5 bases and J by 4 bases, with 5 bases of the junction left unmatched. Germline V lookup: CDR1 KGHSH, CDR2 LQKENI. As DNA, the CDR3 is TGTGCCAGCTCAAAGGGACTAGCGGGGCGTTACAATGAGCAGTTCTTC. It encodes CASSKGLAGRYNEQFF.

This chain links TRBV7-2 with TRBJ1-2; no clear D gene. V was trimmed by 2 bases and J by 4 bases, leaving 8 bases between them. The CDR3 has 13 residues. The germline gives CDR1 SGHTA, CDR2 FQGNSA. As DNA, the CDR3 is TGTGCCAGCAGCTTAACCCGGGGCTATGGCTACACCTTC. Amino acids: CASSLTRGYGYTF.

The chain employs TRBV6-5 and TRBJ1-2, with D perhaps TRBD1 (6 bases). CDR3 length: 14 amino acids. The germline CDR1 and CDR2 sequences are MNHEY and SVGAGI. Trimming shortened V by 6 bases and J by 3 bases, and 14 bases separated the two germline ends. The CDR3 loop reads CASSPRQAYYGYTF. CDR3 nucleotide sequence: TGTGCCAGCAGCCCGAGACAGGCTTACTATGGCTACACCTTC.

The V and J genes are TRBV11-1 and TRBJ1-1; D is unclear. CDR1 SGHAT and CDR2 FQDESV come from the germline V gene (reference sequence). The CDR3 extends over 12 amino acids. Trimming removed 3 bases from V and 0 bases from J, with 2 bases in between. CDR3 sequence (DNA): TGTGCCAGCAGCTTTGTGAACACTGAAGCTTTCTTT. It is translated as CASSFVNTEAFF.

The chain's CDR3 is CASSRQNTGELFF. CDR3 in DNA: TGCGCCAGCAGCCGCCAAAATACCGGGGAGCTGTTTTTT. The chain joins TRBV4-3 to TRBJ2-2, with D hard to call. CDR3 length equals 13 residues. Trimming took off 4 bases at V and 5 bases at J, with 8 bases between the two ends. Germline V gene lookup returns CDR1 LGHNA and CDR2 YSLEER.

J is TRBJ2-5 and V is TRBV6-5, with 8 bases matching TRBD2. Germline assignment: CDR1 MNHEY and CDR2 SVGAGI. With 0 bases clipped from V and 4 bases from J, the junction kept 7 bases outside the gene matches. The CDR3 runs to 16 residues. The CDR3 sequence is CASSYSPQLAAETQYF. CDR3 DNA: TGTGCCAGCAGTTACTCGCCGCAACTAGCGGCAGAGACCCAGTACTTC.

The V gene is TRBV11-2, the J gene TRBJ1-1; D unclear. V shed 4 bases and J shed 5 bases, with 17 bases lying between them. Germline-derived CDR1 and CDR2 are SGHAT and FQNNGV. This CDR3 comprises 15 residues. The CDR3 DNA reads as TGTGCCAGCAGCTCCCGGGGAGGGCTAGATACTGAAGCTTTCTTT. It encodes CASSSRGGLDTEAFF.

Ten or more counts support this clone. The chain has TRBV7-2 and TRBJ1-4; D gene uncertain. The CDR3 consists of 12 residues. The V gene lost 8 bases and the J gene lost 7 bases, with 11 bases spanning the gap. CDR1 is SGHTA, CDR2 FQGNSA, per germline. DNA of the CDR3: TGTGCCAGCGGACGTGGCAGTGAAAAACTGTTTTTT. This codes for CASGRGSEKLFF.

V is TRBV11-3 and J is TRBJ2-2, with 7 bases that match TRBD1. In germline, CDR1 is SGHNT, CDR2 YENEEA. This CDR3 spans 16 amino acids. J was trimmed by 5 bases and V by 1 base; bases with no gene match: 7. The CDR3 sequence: CASSLAFAGGTGELFF. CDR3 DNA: TGTGCCAGCAGCTTAGCCTTTGCAGGGGGTACCGGGGAGCTGTTTTTT.

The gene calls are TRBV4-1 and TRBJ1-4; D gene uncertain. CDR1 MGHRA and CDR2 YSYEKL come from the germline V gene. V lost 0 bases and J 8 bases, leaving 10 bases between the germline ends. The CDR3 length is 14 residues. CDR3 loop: CASSQEGGREKLFF. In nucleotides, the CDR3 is TGCGCCAGCAGCCAAGAAGGTGGACGGGAAAAACTGTTTTTT.

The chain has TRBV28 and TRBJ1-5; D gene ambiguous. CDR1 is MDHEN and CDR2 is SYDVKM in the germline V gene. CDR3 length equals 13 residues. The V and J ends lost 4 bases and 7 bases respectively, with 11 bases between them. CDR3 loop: CASSSTAKQPQHF. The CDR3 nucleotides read TGTGCCAGCAGTTCGACGGCGAAACAGCCCCAGCATTTT.

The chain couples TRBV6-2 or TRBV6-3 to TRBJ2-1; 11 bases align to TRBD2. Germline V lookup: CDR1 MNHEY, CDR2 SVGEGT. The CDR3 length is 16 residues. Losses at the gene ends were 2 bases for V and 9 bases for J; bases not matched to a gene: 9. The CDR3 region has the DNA TGTGCCAGCAGTTACCGGGCACTAGCGGGGGTCGGTGAGCAGTTCTTC. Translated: CASSYRALAGVGEQFF.

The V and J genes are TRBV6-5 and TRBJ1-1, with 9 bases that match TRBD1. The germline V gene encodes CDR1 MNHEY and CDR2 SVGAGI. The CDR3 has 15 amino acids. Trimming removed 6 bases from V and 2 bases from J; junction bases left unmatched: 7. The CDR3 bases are TGTGCCAGCAGCCGCGGGACAGGGCCAAACACTGAAGCTTTCTTT. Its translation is CASSRGTGPNTEAFF.

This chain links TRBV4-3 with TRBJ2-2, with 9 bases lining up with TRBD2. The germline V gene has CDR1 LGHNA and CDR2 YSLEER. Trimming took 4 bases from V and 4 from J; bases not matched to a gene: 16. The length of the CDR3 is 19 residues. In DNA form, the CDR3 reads TGCGCCAGCAGCCCAGAACATGGTATCGCGCGGGAGGGCACCGGGGAGCTGTTTTTT. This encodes CASSPEHGIAREGTGELFF.

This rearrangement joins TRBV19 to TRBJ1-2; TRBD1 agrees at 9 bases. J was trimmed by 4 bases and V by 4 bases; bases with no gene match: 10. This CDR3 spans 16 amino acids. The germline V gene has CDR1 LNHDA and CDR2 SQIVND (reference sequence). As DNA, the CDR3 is TGTGCCAGTAGTAAAGCCCGGACAGGGGTAATCTATGGCTACACCTTC. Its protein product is CASSKARTGVIYGYTF.